Listed below are T cell receptor beta chains from one sample, sequenced in a study of human T cells and chemical hapten exposure. TCRdb used MiXCR to reprocess the RACE reads, holding one entry per CDR3 protein. The table lists about 110,000 distinct CDR3 sequences, 9.5% to 15% of them singletons. The sample consisted of whole blood, taken in connection with sensitization to the hapten diphenylcyclopropenone (DPC). These TCRs come from a woman in her 50s with alopecia areata. Some clones in this sample may be carry-over from other donors' samples. The CDR3 runs from the conserved cysteine through the conserved F or W. D genes are given only for firm matches. Clone size is not always given. Where it is, it says once, few, many or a class for expanded clones.

>TRBV20-1|few|TRBJ2-3|.
TGCAGTGCTTATGGGGGCCGTACTAGCACAGATACGCAGTATTTT
CSAYGGRTSTDTQYF
>TRBV10-3|.|TRBJ1-1|TRBD1
TGTGCCATCAGACAGACAGGGGAGGCTTTCTTT
CAIRQTGEAFF
>TRBV3-1|few|TRBJ2-7|TRBD2
TGTGCCAGCAGCCAAGATCGTCGGACTAGCGGGATCTCTTACGAGCAGTACTTC
CASSQDRRTSGISYEQYF
>TRBV20-1|few|TRBJ2-5|.
TGCAGTGCTAGTTCCCCTCGGACTCTAGAGACCCAGTACTTC
CSASSPRTLETQYF
>TRBV27|many|TRBJ2-2|.
TGTGCCAGCAGTTTCGAGGCCCTTGGGGGCACCGGGGAGCTGTTTTTT
CASSFEALGGTGELFF
>TRBV7-9|many|TRBJ1-5|TRBD1
TGTGCCAGCAGCTCAGGGGGCCAGCCCCAGCATTTT
CASSSGGQPQHF
>TRBV20-1|many|TRBJ1-1|.
TGCAGTGCACCCCGGGATAACACTGAAGCTTTCTTT
CSAPRDNTEAFF
>TRBV10-2|.|TRBJ2-5|.
TGCGCCAGCAGCAGGACCCTCGGGGACCAGTACTTC
CASSRTLGDQYF
>TRBV7-6|many|TRBJ2-2|TRBD1
TGTGCCAGCAGCGCACGACAGGGACGGGGAACCGGGGAGCTGTTTTTT
CASSARQGRGTGELFF
>TRBV20-1|few|TRBJ2-1|TRBD2
TGCAGTGCTAGAGTCCCGGGACTAGTTTTGGTATCATATGAGCAGTTCTTC
CSARVPGLVLVSYEQFF
>TRBV6-5|.|TRBJ1-4|.
TGTGCCAGCAGCGACAGAAGGGTCCCTAATGAAAAACTGTTTTTT
CASSDRRVPNEKLFF
>TRBV28|.|TRBJ2-7|.
TGTGCCAGCAGTTACCCCGGGACCGCAGGAGAGCAGTACTTC
CASSYPGTAGEQYF
>TRBV4-3|.|TRBJ2-1|.
TGCGCCAGCAGCCAAGAAGGAGGCCGGGATGAGCAGTTCTTC
CASSQEGGRDEQFF
>TRBV2|.|TRBJ2-2|.
TGTGCCAGCAGAACGGGAGTTGGCACCGGGGAGCTGTTTTTT
CASRTGVGTGELFF
>TRBV20-1|few|TRBJ2-3|TRBD2
TGCAGTGCTAGAGATATAAGCGGGAGGGGTGATACGCAGTATTTT
CSARDISGRGDTQYF
>TRBV10-2|many|TRBJ1-4|TRBD1
TGCGCCAGCAGGACGGGACAGGACAATGAAAAACTGTTTTTT
CASRTGQDNEKLFF
>TRBV7-2|many|TRBJ1-1|TRBD1
TGTGCCAGCAGCCCACGACAGGGCGCCGGGTTACTGAACACTGAAGCTTTCTTT
CASSPRQGAGLLNTEAFF
>TRBV2|.|TRBJ1-5|.
TGTGCCAGCAGACCGGGGGAGGCGAGCAATCAGCCCCAGCATTTT
CASRPGEASNQPQHF
>TRBV29-1|many|TRBJ2-2|TRBD1
TGCAGCGATAACAGGGGGCCTTACACCGGGGAGCTGTTTTTT
CSDNRGPYTGELFF
>TRBV28|.|TRBJ1-2|.
TGTGCCAGCAGTCTCCCAGGGGACTATGGCTACACCTTC
CASSLPGDYGYTF
>TRBV5-1|many|TRBJ1-1|.
TGCGCCAGCAGCTTGCTGGGGGACCTGAACACTGAAGCTTTCTTT
CASSLLGDLNTEAFF
>TRBV7-9|.|TRBJ2-6|TRBD1
TGTGCCAGCAGCTGGACAGGGGGCGCTGGGGCCAACGTCCTGACTTTC
CASSWTGGAGANVLTF
>TRBV6-5|.|TRBJ2-7|.
TGTGCCAGCGGGATCAGGCCCTACGAGCAGTACTTC
CASGIRPYEQYF
>TRBV7-9|.|TRBJ2-1|TRBD1
TGTGCCGGCAGTCCCCTCGGGGGACAGGGGTTGACTGAGCAGTTCTTC
CAGSPLGGQGLTEQFF
>TRBV18|few|TRBJ1-1|TRBD1
TGTGCCAGCTCACCGGGGACAGCTATGAACACTGAAGCTTTCTTT
CASSPGTAMNTEAFF
>TRBV3-1|few|TRBJ2-5|.
TGTGCCAGCAGCCAAACGGGTCGGGCGGAGACCCAGTACTTC
CASSQTGRAETQYF
>TRBV7-9|.|TRBJ2-7|TRBD1
TGTGCCAGCAGAGGACAGGGGGCGGACGAGCAGTACTTC
CASRGQGADEQYF
>TRBV10-3|once|TRBJ1-2|.
TGTGCCATCGCGCAAGCGAGGACCAACTATGGCTACACCTTC
CAIAQARTNYGYTF
>TRBV29-1|few|TRBJ1-4|.
TGCAGCGTTGAAACGGGGGGCCTGAATGAAAAACTGTTTTTT
CSVETGGLNEKLFF
>TRBV12-3/TRBV12-4|many|TRBJ1-6|.
TGTGCCAGCAGCGATCCCCAGTCGACAGGCTTAAATTCACCCCTCCACTTT
CASSDPQSTGLNSPLHF
>TRBV5-1|many|TRBJ1-1|.
TGCGCCAGCAGCTCTAGCCTACAGGTGGTAGGGACTGAAGCTTTCTTT
CASSSSLQVVGTEAFF
>TRBV19|few|TRBJ1-2|TRBD1
TGTGCCAGTAGTCCTCAGGACAGGGTGAGAAGCTATGGCTACACCTTC
CASSPQDRVRSYGYTF
>TRBV7-6|few|TRBJ1-3|TRBD1
TGTGCCAGCAGCTTATATGGAGGACAGGGGTATGGAAACACCATATATTTT
CASSLYGGQGYGNTIYF
>TRBV19|.|TRBJ1-5|TRBD1
TGTGCCAGTACCGATACAGGGGTCTTTAATCAGCCCCAGCATTTT
CASTDTGVFNQPQHF
>TRBV29-1|few|TRBJ2-7|TRBD2
TGCAGCGTGAGGGGACTAGCGGGGTCCAGCGAGCAGTACTTC
CSVRGLAGSSEQYF
>TRBV28|.|TRBJ2-4|.
TGTGCCAGCACGGGACACAAAAACATTCAGTACTTC
CASTGHKNIQYF
>TRBV7-2|few|TRBJ1-5|.
TGTGCCAGCAGCTTATCCGGTTATAGCAATCAGCCCCAGCATTTT
CASSLSGYSNQPQHF
>TRBV20-1|many|TRBJ1-5|.
TGCAGTGCGAAAACAGCTTATAGCAATCAGCCCCAGCATTTT
CSAKTAYSNQPQHF
>TRBV28|.|TRBJ2-7|TRBD2
TGTGCCAGCAGTTGGGCTTCTAGCGGGAGCTACGAGCAGTACTTC
CASSWASSGSYEQYF
>TRBV12-3/TRBV12-4|many|TRBJ1-5|.
TGTGCCAGCAGTTTAGGGGGTCTGGGTCAGCCCCAGCATTTT
CASSLGGLGQPQHF
>TRBV2|.|TRBJ2-5|.
TGTGCCAGCAGCATAGAGAAAGAGACCCAGTACTTC
CASSIEKETQYF
>TRBV18|few|TRBJ1-1|TRBD1
TGTGCCAGCTCACCCCAGGGGGCGCAAACTGAAGCTTTCTTT
CASSPQGAQTEAFF
>TRBV5-5|few|TRBJ2-3|.
TGTGCCAGCAGCTCGACCGGAGGGACTCCGGATACGCAGTATTTT
CASSSTGGTPDTQYF
>TRBV11-2|.|TRBJ2-5|.
TGTGCCAGCAGCCGCAACCTTCGGGAGACCCAGTACTTC
CASSRNLRETQYF
>TRBV6-6|many|TRBJ1-1|.
TGTGCCAGCAGTCTGTACGGTGACACTGAAGCTTTCTTT
CASSLYGDTEAFF
>TRBV20-1|many|TRBJ1-5|.
TGCAGTGCTAGAGGACAGTTAAATCAGCCCCAGCATTTT
CSARGQLNQPQHF
>TRBV3-1|.|TRBJ1-5|.
TGTGCCAGCAGCCAAGATCGGGCGCCCCAGCATTTT
CASSQDRAPQHF
>TRBV7-9|.|TRBJ1-1|.
TGTGCCAGCAGCACTCGGACAGAGATCAACACTGAAGCTTTCTTT
CASSTRTEINTEAFF
>TRBV29-1|few|TRBJ1-2|TRBD1
TGCAGCGCCGACAGGGGACCGGTTATGGCGGCGGGACGACACTATGGCTACACCTTC
CSADRGPVMAAGRHYGYTF
>TRBV20-1|.|TRBJ2-5|.
TGCAGTGCTAGAGGAGGAGCGGAGTACTTAGAGACCCAGTACTTC
CSARGGAEYLETQYF
>TRBV4-1|few|TRBJ2-1|.
TGCGCCAGCAGCCAAGTGAGTTCCAGAAGAGTGGGCGATGAGCAGTTCTTC
CASSQVSSRRVGDEQFF
>TRBV11-2|.|TRBJ2-7|.
TGTGCCAGCAGCTTAGGTCTCTCAGACTCCTACGAGCAGTACTTC
CASSLGLSDSYEQYF
>TRBV29-1|many|TRBJ1-5|TRBD1
TGCAGCGTGGGGGAGGACAGGGCACGCAATCAGCCCCAGCATTTT
CSVGEDRARNQPQHF
>TRBV18|.|TRBJ1-1|.
TGTGCCAGCTCACCTAACCGAGGGAACACTGAAGCTTTCTTT
CASSPNRGNTEAFF
>TRBV10-3|many|TRBJ2-7|.
TGTGCCATCAAACAGCAGGGGTCGATCTCCTACGAGCAGTACTTC
CAIKQQGSISYEQYF
>TRBV5-5|few|TRBJ1-1|TRBD1
TGTGCCAGCAGCCGGGGACAGGGGATCTCTGAAGCTTTCTTT
CASSRGQGISEAFF
>TRBV11-2|.|TRBJ2-3|TRBD2
TGTGCCAGCAGCTTTAGCGGGGGGGCGGATACGCAGTATTTT
CASSFSGGADTQYF
>TRBV4-1|.|TRBJ2-7|.
TGCGCCAGCAGCACCTCGACTAGTAAGAACGAGCAGTGCTTC
CASSTSTSKNEQCF
>TRBV7-9|.|TRBJ2-7|TRBD2
TGTGCCAGCAGCCCACCGGCTAGCGGTGGCTACGAGCAGTACTTC
CASSPPASGGYEQYF